The rows below give T cell receptor beta chains drawn from one sample of a study of cytomegalovirus exposure and HLA in healthy donors. The assay was immunoSEQ multiplex PCR, and TCRdb's table has in-frame clones only and misses some. The data contain more than 60,000 clones, nearly 96% of them singletons. The material sequenced was PBMCs. The receptors here all came from a woman aged 18-29 years in good health and CMV-seropositive. CDR3s include the opening cysteine and the closing phenylalanine or tryptophan. Fields, in order: J gene, D gene, clone size, V gene, CDR3 DNA, CDR3 protein. D genes are given only for firm matches. The listing skips clone size in some rows; elsewhere it reads once, few, many or a size class.

TRBJ1-1	.	.	TRBV30	TGTGCCTGGAATCGGGGTGGAACTGAAGCTTTCTTT	CAWNRGGTEAFF
TRBJ1-1	TRBD1	.	TRBV4-1	TGCGCCAGCAGCAACAGCGACAGGGCGAACACTGAAGCTTTCTTT	CASSNSDRANTEAFF
TRBJ2-3	TRBD2	.	TRBV14	TGTGCCAGCAGCCAAGCGGGGCTGGGACTAGCGGAGGATACGCAGTATTTT	CASSQAGLGLAEDTQYF
TRBJ2-7	.	.	TRBV5-4	TGTGCCAGCAGCTTGCGGGACAAAACCTACGAGCAGTACTTC	CASSLRDKTYEQYF
TRBJ2-7	.	few	TRBV29-1	TGCAGCGTTGAGGCCCCCCCCTACGAGCAGTACTTC	CSVEAPPYEQYF
TRBJ2-7	TRBD1	.	TRBV11-2	TGTGCCGTAAGAGGGACAGGGGGCAACGAGCAGTACTTC	CAVRGTGGNEQYF
TRBJ2-2	TRBD2	.	TRBV4-3	TGCGCCAGCAGCCAAGAACCGGCGGGAGGGCCGAACGGGGAGCTGTTTTTT	CASSQEPAGGPNGELFF
TRBJ2-3	TRBD2	.	TRBV30	TGTGCCTGGAGTTGGGTAGCGGGCTTTTCTGATACGCAGTATTTT	CAWSWVAGFSDTQYF
TRBJ2-1	.	once	TRBV27	TGTGCCAGCAGTCCATTGTCGGGGACTCAAATGGGTAACAATCAGCAGTTCTTC	CASSPLSGTQMGNNQQFF
TRBJ2-1	.	.	TRBV10-3	TGTGCCATCAGTGAGCCGAGCGCCGACTACAATGAGCAGTTCTTC	CAISEPSADYNEQFF
TRBJ2-3	.	.	TRBV11-2	TGTGCCAGCAGCTTAAGTCGGGAGATCTTATATACGCAGTATTTT	CASSLSREILYTQYF
TRBJ2-5	.	.	TRBV6-5	TGTGCCAGCAGTCACGACAGCCACCAAGAGACCCAGTACTTC	CASSHDSHQETQYF
TRBJ2-3	.	.	TRBV18	TGTGCCAGCTCACCAGCGGCGGGCGGCACAGATACGCAGTATTTT	CASSPAAGGTDTQYF
TRBJ2-3	.	once	TRBV19	TGTGCCAGTACCGATGGTAGCGGAGTCACAGATACGCAGTATTTT	CASTDGSGVTDTQYF
TRBJ2-1	.	.	TRBV7-2	TGTGCCAGCAGCTTAGCCGCGAGTTACAATGAGCAGTTCTTC	CASSLAASYNEQFF
TRBJ2-1	.	.	TRBV11-3	TGTGCCAGCAGCTTATGGAGGGAGATGTACAATGAGCAGTTCTTC	CASSLWREMYNEQFF
TRBJ2-1	.	.	TRBV27	TGTGCCAGCAGTTTAATAGAGAGCTCCTACAATGAGCAGTTCTTC	CASSLIESSYNEQFF
TRBJ2-1	.	.	TRBV27	TGTGCCAGCAGTTTATCAGCGAGCTCCTACAATGAGCAGTTCTTC	CASSLSASSYNEQFF
TRBJ2-2	.	.	TRBV28	TGTGCCAGCAGTTTCCCAGGGCCGAACACCGGGGAGCTGTTTTTT	CASSFPGPNTGELFF
TRBJ1-1	TRBD1	.	TRBV25-1	TGTGCCACCTATGCACAGGGGGGCACTGAAGCTTTCTTT	CATYAQGGTEAFF
TRBJ2-1	.	.	TRBV21-1	TGTGCCAGCACCATAACCGGGAACTGGTACAATGAGCAGTTCTTC	CASTITGNWYNEQFF
TRBJ2-5	.	.	TRBV11-2	TGTGCCAGCAGCTTAAGTGGGGCCGGGACCCAGTACTTC	CASSLSGAGTQYF